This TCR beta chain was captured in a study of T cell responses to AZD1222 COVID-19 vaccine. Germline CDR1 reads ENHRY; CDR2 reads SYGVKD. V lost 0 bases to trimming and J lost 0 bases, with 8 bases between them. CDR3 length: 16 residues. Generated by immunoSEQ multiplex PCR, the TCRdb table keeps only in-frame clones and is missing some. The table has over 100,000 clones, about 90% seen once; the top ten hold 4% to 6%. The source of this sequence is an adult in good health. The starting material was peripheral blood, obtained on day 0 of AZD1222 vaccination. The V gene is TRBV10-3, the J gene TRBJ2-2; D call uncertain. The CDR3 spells CAISESRIPNTGELFF. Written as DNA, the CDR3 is TGTGCCATCAGTGAGTCTCGCATCCCGAACACCGGGGAGCTGTTTTTT.